These 21 T cell receptor beta chains were sequenced from one sample in a study of blood T cell repertoires in COVID-19. Sequencing was performed with immunoSEQ multiplex PCR; in TCRdb, only in-frame clones are kept and a portion is missing. The top ten hold more than 1% of the sample, which has some 95,000 clones, around 88% seen once. The source material was peripheral blood. These receptors were taken from a man aged 80 or over with active or convalescent COVID-19.

The chain links TRBV3-1 (or the pseudogene TRBV3-2) to TRBJ1-1, with D unresolved. V gave up 2 bases and J gave up 1 base, with 5 bases separating them. The V gene's germline CDR1 is LGHDT and CDR2 YNNKEL (reference sequence). The CDR3 is made up of 13 amino acids. The CDR3 sequence: CASSQFQNTEAFF. CDR3 sequence (DNA): TGTGCCAGCAGCCAATTCCAGAACACTGAAGCTTTCTTT.

The chain has TRBV5-6 and TRBJ2-3, with D maybe TRBD2 (5 bases). CDR1 SGHDT and CDR2 YYEEEE come from the germline V gene. Trimming removed 2 bases at V and 0 bases at J, with 16 bases between. The CDR3 is 17 residues long. Here the CDR3 DNA reads TGTGCCAGCAGCTTCCGCGGGCCTGCCTCTAGCACAGATACGCAGTATTTT. It encodes CASSFRGPASSTDTQYF.

The chain carries TRBV9 and TRBJ2-3, with D possibly TRBD1 on 6 matching bases. Germline CDR1 is SGDLS and CDR2 is YYNGEE. The V end was cut by 4 bases, the J end by 1 base, with 7 bases between. The CDR3 sequence is 13 residues long. This CDR3 reads CASSSGGTDTQYF. DNA of the CDR3: TGTGCCAGCAGCTCAGGGGGCACAGATACGCAGTATTTT.

J is TRBJ2-7 and V is TRBV6-6; 11 bases agree with TRBD1. The V segment lost 5 bases and the J segment 4 bases; nucleotides outside the gene matches: 10. Per the germline V gene, CDR1 is MNHNY and CDR2 is SVGAGI (reference sequence). The CDR3 runs 16 residues. CDR3 DNA: TGTGCCAGCAGTCCGCGGACAGGGGGCTTTAGGTACGAGCAGTACTTC. Translated, it gives CASSPRTGGFRYEQYF.

This chain joins TRBV7-9 and TRBJ2-7, with a tentative D call TRBD1 (6 bases). This CDR3 has 15 residues. Per the germline V gene, CDR1 is SEHNR and CDR2 is FQNEAQ (reference sequence). V was trimmed by 4 bases and J by 6 bases, leaving 19 bases between them. The CDR3 DNA reads as TGTGCCAGCAGCTCCCACAGGGTAGGGTCTCTCGAGCAGTACTTC. It is translated as CASSSHRVGSLEQYF.

This clone was detected only a few times. The chain carries TRBV9 and TRBJ2-1; 7 nucleotides align to TRBD2. The CDR3 extends over 16 amino acids. Trimming removed 0 bases from V and 4 bases from J; junction bases left unmatched: 7. Germline values: CDR1 SGDLS, CDR2 YYNGEE. DNA of the CDR3: TGTGCCAGCAGCGTAGAGCCGGAGGGAGGGTACAATGAGCAGTTCTTC. Amino acid sequence: CASSVEPEGGYNEQFF.

CDR3 amino acids: CASSADTTNTEAFF. For the CDR3, the DNA is TGTGCCAGCAGCGCCGACACGACGAACACTGAAGCTTTCTTT. The chain combines TRBV9 with TRBJ1-1, with unresolved D. In germline, CDR1 is SGDLS, CDR2 YYNGEE. Trimming left V 3 bases short and J 1 base short, with 10 bases between. There are 14 residues in the CDR3.

This rearrangement joins TRBV3-1 (or the pseudogene TRBV3-2) to TRBJ2-7; D unclear. V lost 3 bases and J lost 6, with 9 bases in between. This CDR3 is built from 12 residues. Germline values: CDR1 LGHDT, CDR2 YNNKEL (reference sequence). CDR3 nucleotide sequence: TGTGCCAGCAGCCACTCGTCCGGCGAGCAGTACTTC. Protein sequence: CASSHSSGEQYF.

Regarding this clone: Within the sample, other DNA sequences also encode this same CDR3. The chain couples TRBV3-1 (or the pseudogene TRBV3-2) to TRBJ1-6; D gene ambiguous. Trimming pared 0 bases from V and 10 bases from J, leaving 4 bases between. CDR1 is LGHDT and CDR2 is YNNKEL in the germline V gene (reference sequence). The CDR3 length is 12 residues. The CDR3 nucleotides read TGTGCCAGCAGCCAAGATCAATCACCCCTCCACTTT. Amino acid sequence: CASSQDQSPLHF.

CDR3 residues: CASSPMTGRLNTEAFF. In nucleotides, the CDR3 is TGTGCCAGCTCACCTATGACAGGGAGGTTGAACACTGAAGCTTTCTTT. The gene calls are TRBV18 and TRBJ1-1; 7 bases line up with TRBD1. Germline CDR1 reads KGHSH; CDR2 reads LQKENI. The V and J ends lost 3 bases and 0 bases, in that order; junction bases with no gene match: 7. This CDR3 is built from 16 residues. The variable domain in full, completed from reference TRBV18 and TRBJ1-1, reads NAGVMQNPRHLVRRRGQEARLRCSPMKGHSHVYWYRQLPEEGLKFMVYLQKENIIDESGMPKERFSAEFPKEGPSILRIQQVVRGDSAAYFCASSPMTGRLNTEAFFGQGTRLTVV.

For the CDR3, the DNA is TGTGCCAGCAGCTTCACGCGGGGGCAAGACTATGGCTACACCTTC. This codes for CASSFTRGQDYGYTF. The gene calls are TRBV7-9 and TRBJ1-2; D possibly corresponds to TRBD1 (6 bases). This CDR3 has 15 amino acids. Deletions cut 3 bases from V and 3 bases from J, with 14 bases between. Germline CDR1 SEHNR, CDR2 FQNEAQ (reference sequence).

V gene TRBV5-4 combines with J gene TRBJ2-7; 8 bases agree with TRBD1. The CDR3 runs 14 residues. V lost 0 bases and J lost 7; bases outside the gene matches: 6. The germline V gene has CDR1 SGHNT and CDR2 YYREEE (reference sequence). DNA of the CDR3: TGTGCCAGCAGCTTGGCTCAGGGGGCTGGTGAGCAGTACTTC. Translating it yields CASSLAQGAGEQYF.

The chain has TRBV9 and TRBJ2-2; no clear D. The CDR3 loop spans 16 amino acids. CDR1 is SGDLS and CDR2 is YYNGEE in the germline V gene. V was cut by 0 bases and J by 0 bases, with 9 bases left in between. CDR3 region: CASSVAPTTNTGELFF. CDR3 DNA sequence: TGTGCCAGCAGCGTAGCACCGACAACGAACACCGGGGAGCTGTTTTTT.

The CDR3 reads CAISDPGAGGWNNEQFF. CDR3 sequence (DNA): TGTGCCATCAGTGACCCCGGGGCGGGAGGGTGGAACAATGAGCAGTTCTTC. The chain uses TRBV10-3 and TRBJ2-1; 9 nucleotides line up with TRBD2. From germline, CDR1 is ENHRY and CDR2 SYGVKD. Trimming removed 3 bases from V and 5 bases from J; junction bases left unmatched: 11. The CDR3 is made up of 17 amino acids.

DNA of the CDR3: TGCAGCGTTGAAGGGCAGGGGTCTGGTTCGGCTTTCTTT. Translating it yields CSVEGQGSGSAFF. The gene calls are TRBV29-1 and TRBJ1-1, with D possibly being TRBD1 (6 bases). Germline V gene sequence: CDR1 SQVTM, CDR2 ANQGSEA. The CDR3 is made up of 13 amino acids. Between the trimmed V and J ends, which lost 1 base and 11 bases, there was a span of 17 bases.

This clone appeared a single time. The chain uses TRBV7-9 and TRBJ2-2; no firm D call. Trimming pared 2 bases from V and 1 base from J, leaving 2 bases between. The CDR3 runs 13 residues. Looked up from germline, CDR1 is SEHNR and CDR2 is FQNEAQ (reference sequence). The CDR3 is CASSLRNTGELFF. The DNA for the CDR3 is TGTGCCAGCAGCTTACGGAACACCGGGGAGCTGTTTTTT.

V usage is TRBV5-5 and J usage is TRBJ1-2; D not certain. Germline lookup yields CDR1 SGHKS and CDR2 YYEKEE (reference sequence). V was cut by 1 base and J by 3 bases, with 13 bases left in between. CDR3 length: 15 amino acids. The CDR3 region is CASSLLLTRDYGYTF. CDR3 sequence (DNA): TGTGCCAGCAGCTTGTTGCTAACCCGTGACTATGGCTACACCTTC.

V is TRBV27 and J is TRBJ1-4; TRBD1 matches 7 bases. V gave up 2 bases and J gave up 10 bases; unmatched junction bases: 10. This CDR3 has 15 amino acids. Germline V gene sequence: CDR1 MNHEY, CDR2 SMNVEV (reference sequence). The CDR3: CASSLTAGAGGKLFF. The CDR3 coding sequence is TGTGCCAGCAGTTTAACGGCAGGGGCAGGGGGAAAACTGTTTTTT. Based on the CDR3 plus reference TRBV27 and TRBJ1-4, the full variable domain is EAQVTQNPRYLITVTGKKLTVTCSQNMNHEYMSWYRQDPGLGLRQIYYSMNVEVTDKGDVPEGYKVSRKEKRNFPLILESPSPNQTSLYFCASSLTAGAGGKLFFGSGTQLSVL.

This chain joins TRBV6-5 and TRBJ1-1; the D is unclear. CDR3 size: 16 residues. In germline, CDR1 is MNHEY, CDR2 SVGAGI. Trimming removed 2 bases from V and 0 bases from J, with 13 bases in between. The DNA of the CDR3 is TGTGCCAGCAGTTACGGGAGTTGGAACATGAACACTGAAGCTTTCTTT. Encoded protein: CASSYGSWNMNTEAFF.

The chain has TRBV6-5 and TRBJ2-3; TRBD2 agrees at 8 bases. Germline V gives CDR1 MNHEY, CDR2 SVGAGI. The CDR3 spans 15 residues. V lost 7 bases and J lost 5; bases outside the gene matches: 11. The CDR3 protein is CASTSGTRGGDTQYF. The CDR3, as DNA: TGTGCCAGCACCTCCGGGACTAGAGGGGGAGATACGCAGTATTTT.

This chain uses TRBV5-4 with TRBJ1-2; 10 bases line up with TRBD1. V was clipped by 3 bases and J by 6 bases; unmatched bases: 5. CDR1 and CDR2 from the germline V gene are SGHNT and YYREEE (reference sequence). The CDR3 totals 14 residues. CDR3 loop: CASSSGQGSNGYTF. The CDR3 nucleotides read TGTGCCAGCAGCTCGGGACAGGGGAGTAATGGCTACACCTTC.